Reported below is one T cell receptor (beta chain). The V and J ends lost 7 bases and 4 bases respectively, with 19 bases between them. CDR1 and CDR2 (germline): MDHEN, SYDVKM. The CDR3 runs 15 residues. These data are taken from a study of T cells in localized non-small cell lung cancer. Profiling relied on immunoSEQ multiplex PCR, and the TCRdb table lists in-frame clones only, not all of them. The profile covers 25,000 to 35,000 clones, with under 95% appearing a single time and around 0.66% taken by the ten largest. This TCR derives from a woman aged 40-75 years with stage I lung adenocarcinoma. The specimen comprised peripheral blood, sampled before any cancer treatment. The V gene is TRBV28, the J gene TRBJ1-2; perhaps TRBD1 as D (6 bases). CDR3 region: CASKRMDSRGYGYTF. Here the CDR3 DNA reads TGTGCCAGCAAGAGAATGGACAGTCGGGGCTATGGCTACACCTTC.